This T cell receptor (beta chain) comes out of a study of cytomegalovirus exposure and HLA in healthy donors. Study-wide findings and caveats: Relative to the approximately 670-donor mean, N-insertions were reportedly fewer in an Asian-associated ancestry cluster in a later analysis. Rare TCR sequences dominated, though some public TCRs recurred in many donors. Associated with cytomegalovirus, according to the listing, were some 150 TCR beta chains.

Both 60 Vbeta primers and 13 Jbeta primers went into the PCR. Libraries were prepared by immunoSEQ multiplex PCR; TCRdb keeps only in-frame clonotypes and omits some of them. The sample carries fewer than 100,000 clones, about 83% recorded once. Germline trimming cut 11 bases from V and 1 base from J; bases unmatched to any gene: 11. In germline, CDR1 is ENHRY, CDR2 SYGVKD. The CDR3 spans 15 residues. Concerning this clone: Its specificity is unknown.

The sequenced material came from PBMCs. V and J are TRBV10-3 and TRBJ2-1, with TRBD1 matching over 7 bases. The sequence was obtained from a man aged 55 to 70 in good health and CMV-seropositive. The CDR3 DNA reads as TGTGCCGTTGGTGAAGGGGGCTTTTCCTACAATGAGCAGTTCTTC. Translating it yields CAVGEGGFSYNEQFF.